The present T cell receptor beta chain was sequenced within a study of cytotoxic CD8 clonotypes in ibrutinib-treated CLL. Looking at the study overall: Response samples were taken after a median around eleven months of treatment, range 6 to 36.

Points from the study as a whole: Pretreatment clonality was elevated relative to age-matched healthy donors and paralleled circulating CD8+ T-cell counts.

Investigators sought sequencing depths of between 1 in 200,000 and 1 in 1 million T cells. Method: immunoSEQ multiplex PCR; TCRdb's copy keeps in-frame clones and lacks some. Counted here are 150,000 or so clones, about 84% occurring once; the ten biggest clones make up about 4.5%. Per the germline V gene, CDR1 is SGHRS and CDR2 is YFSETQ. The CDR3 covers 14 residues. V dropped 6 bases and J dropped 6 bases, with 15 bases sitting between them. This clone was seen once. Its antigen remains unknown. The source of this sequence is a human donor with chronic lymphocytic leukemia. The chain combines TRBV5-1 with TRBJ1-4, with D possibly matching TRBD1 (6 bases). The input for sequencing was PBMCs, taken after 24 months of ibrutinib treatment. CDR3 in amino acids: CASTNPPGDEKLFF. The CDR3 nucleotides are TGCGCCAGCACCAATCCCCCAGGGGATGAAAAACTGTTTTTT.